Given below is one T cell receptor (beta chain) in context. Its target is unknown. The data belong to a study of cytomegalovirus exposure and HLA in healthy donors. Repertoires were generated with immunoSEQ multiplex PCR, while TCRdb's copy carries only in-frame clones and drops some. This sample carries some 240,000 clones, around nine tenths of them seen once, and the ten largest clones take 2% to 2.5%. Whole-study results and caveats: Reported performance of the classifier showed diagnosis of cytomegalovirus status with high specificity and sensitivity.

The V and J ends lost 4 bases and 5 bases, in that order; junction bases with no gene match: 9. Germline V gives CDR1 SGDLS, CDR2 YYNGEE. This CDR3 spans 15 amino acids. The specimen was PBMCs. This sequence was found in a woman aged 18-35 years in good health and CMV-seropositive. The chain joins TRBV9 to TRBJ2-3; 8 nucleotides agree with TRBD1. CDR3 protein: CASSPRQGMGDTQYF. CDR3 in DNA: TGTGCCAGCAGCCCCCGACAGGGGATGGGAGATACGCAGTATTTT.